Presented here are 14 T cell receptor beta chains from one specimen sequenced in a study of CD8 T cells in ankylosing spondylitis. TCRdb redid the calling of the 5' RACE reads with MiXCR, one entry per CDR3 protein. This table has roughly 230,000 distinct CDR3 sequences, 8% to 9% appearing once. Source material: blood, either unsorted or a sorted T cell fraction (not recorded which). Receptors were obtained from a female donor with ankylosing spondylitis or in good health (not recorded which).

This clonotype was found many times. The chain is built from TRBV6-2 or TRBV6-3 and TRBJ2-1, with 9 bases lining up with TRBD2. With V trimmed by 2 bases and J by 0 bases, 2 bases remained unmatched. The CDR3 covers 16 residues. Germline CDR1 is MNHEY and CDR2 is SVGEGT. The CDR3 loop is CASSYASGTSYNEQFF. The CDR3 region has the DNA TGTGCCAGCAGTTACGCTAGCGGGACCTCCTACAATGAGCAGTTCTTC.

This clonotype has ten or more counts. The chain couples TRBV12-3 or TRBV12-4 to TRBJ2-4; no definite D call. The CDR3 has 14 amino acids. Trimming stripped 3 bases from V and 3 bases from J, with 9 bases between. The CDR3 protein is CASSLGSGKNIQYF. CDR3 in DNA: TGTGCCAGCAGTTTGGGCTCGGGCAAAAACATTCAGTACTTC.

This clonotype was counted ten times or more. The V call is TRBV7-2, the J call TRBJ2-5; D call uncertain. The V end lost 2 bases, the J end lost 3 bases, and 10 bases lay between the germline ends. Germline lookup yields CDR1 SGHTA and CDR2 FQGNSA. The CDR3 is 14 amino acids. For the CDR3, the DNA is TGTGCCAGCAGCTTAACAGTGGGAAAAGAGACCCAGTACTTC. Translated: CASSLTVGKETQYF.

This clonotype was recorded at least ten times. V usage is TRBV2 and J usage is TRBJ2-3; unclear D gene. CDR1 SNHLY and CDR2 FYNNEI come from the germline V gene. This CDR3 contains 15 residues. The germline V and J ends were trimmed by 1 base and 7 bases, with 15 bases remaining between them. CDR3 protein: CASSEVRDRHYTQYF. CDR3 DNA: TGTGCCAGCAGTGAAGTAAGAGACCGCCACTATACGCAGTATTTT.

This clonotype was seen ten or more times. This chain joins TRBV9 and TRBJ2-2; the match to TRBD2 covers 11 bases. J gave up 4 bases and V 4 bases, and 3 bases lay outside the gene matches. The length of the CDR3 is 15 residues. Germline V gene sequence: CDR1 SGDLS, CDR2 YYNGEE. CDR3 in amino acids: CASSFLAGGTGELFF. The CDR3 nucleotides read TGTGCCAGCAGCTTCCTAGCGGGAGGCACCGGGGAGCTGTTTTTT. Using reference TRBV9 and TRBJ2-2 for the parts outside the CDR3, the full variable domain is DSGVTQTPKHLITATGQRVTLRCSPRSGDLSVYWYQQSLDQGLQFLIQYYNGEERAKGNILERFSAQQFPDLHSELNLSSLELGDSALYFCASSFLAGGTGELFFGEGSRLTVL.

There are many counts of this clonotype. J is TRBJ2-1 and V is TRBV20-1, with TRBD2 matching 8 bases. Germline V gene lookup returns CDR1 DFQATT and CDR2 SNEGSKA (reference sequence). The V segment lost 5 bases and the J segment 8 bases; nucleotides outside the gene matches: 8. This CDR3 spans 13 amino acids. The CDR3 coding sequence is TGCAGTGCTTTAGCGGGATTTTCGGATGAGCAGTTCTTC. Translation: CSALAGFSDEQFF.

The chain recombines TRBV7-2 with TRBJ2-2, with TRBD2 matching over 10 bases. The CDR3 length is 17 residues. V gave up 5 bases and J gave up 2 bases; unmatched junction bases: 8. Germline V gene data show CDR1 as SGHTA and CDR2 as FQGNSA. CDR3 sequence reads: CASSLRLAGRNTGELFF. Here the CDR3 DNA reads TGTGCCAGCAGCCTCAGACTAGCGGGCCGTAACACCGGGGAGCTGTTTTTT. The complete variable domain, with remaining parts taken from reference TRBV7-2 and TRBJ2-2, reads GAGVSQSPSNKVTEKGKDVELRCDPISGHTALYWYRQSLGQGLEFLIYFQGNSAPDKSGLPSDRFSAERTGGSVSTLTIQRTQQEDSAVYLCASSLRLAGRNTGELFFGEGSRLTVL.

This clonotype was detected ten times or more. The V gene is TRBV2, the J gene TRBJ2-5, with D possibly being TRBD2 (6 bases). The CDR3 consists of 17 residues. Germline values: CDR1 SNHLY, CDR2 FYNNEI. Trimming took 6 bases from V and 2 from J, leaving 22 bases between them. The chain's CDR3 is CASSESSLRREQETQYF. The DNA for the CDR3 is TGTGCCAGCAGCGAATCGTCCCTTAGGAGGGAACAAGAGACCCAGTACTTC.

This clonotype was picked up many times. This sequence joins TRBV7-9 and TRBJ1-5; a weak D match, TRBD1 (5 bases). Germline V gene sequence: CDR1 SEHNR, CDR2 FQNEAQ (reference sequence). The CDR3 length is 14 residues. V lost 3 bases, J lost 5 bases, and 11 bases lay in between. CDR3 sequence: CASSLGTSHQPQHF. The CDR3 coding sequence is TGTGCCAGCAGCTTGGGGACTTCACATCAGCCCCAGCATTTT. The entire variable domain, with the rest obtained from reference TRBV7-9 and TRBJ1-5, is as follows: DTGVSQNPRHKITKRGQNVTFRCDPISEHNRLYWYRQTLGQGPEFLTYFQNEAQLEKSRLLSDRFSAERPKGSFSTLEIQRTEQGDSAMYLCASSLGTSHQPQHFGDGTRLSIL.

This clonotype showed up many times. J is TRBJ2-2 and V is TRBV10-1; 9 bases agree with TRBD2. Looked up from germline, CDR1 is WNHNN and CDR2 is SYGVQD (reference sequence). V shed 7 bases, J shed 5 bases, and the junction held 5 bases outside the gene matches. The CDR3 spans 14 residues. CDR3 sequence (DNA): TGCGCCAGCATGGCTAGCGGGACAACCGGGGAGCTGTTTTTT. The encoded protein is CASMASGTTGELFF.

This clonotype has at least ten counts. The V and J genes are TRBV7-2 and TRBJ2-7; TRBD2 aligns across 14 bases. Trimming took 5 bases from V and 4 from J; bases not matched to a gene: 1. From germline, CDR1 is SGHTA and CDR2 FQGNSA. There are 14 residues in the CDR3. This CDR3 is CASSRTSGRYEQYF. In nucleotides, the CDR3 is TGTGCCAGCAGCCGGACTAGCGGGAGGTACGAGCAGTACTTC.

This clonotype occurred a few times. This chain links TRBV11-1 with TRBJ2-6, with TRBD1 matching 8 bases. Trimming at V came to 1 base and at J to 3 bases, leaving 8 bases not matched to a gene. The CDR3 totals 18 residues. Germline V CDR1 and CDR2: SGHAT, FQDESV (reference sequence). The CDR3 reads CASSLERTGTFGANVLTF. The CDR3 nucleotides are TGTGCCAGCAGCTTAGAACGGACAGGGACTTTTGGGGCCAACGTCCTGACTTTC.

This clonotype was counted only a few times. The chain employs TRBV7-2 and TRBJ1-6; weak D call: TRBD1 (5 bases). Trimming shortened V by 3 bases and J by 8 bases, and 14 bases separated the two germline ends. CDR3 length: 15 amino acids. The germline V gene has CDR1 SGHTA and CDR2 FQGNSA. CDR3 DNA sequence: TGTGCCAGCAGCTTTCGGGGGAACCTCGATTCACCCCTCCACTTT. Its protein product is CASSFRGNLDSPLHF.

This clonotype was detected only a few times. Given a much more abundant clone one base away, this may be a read error. The CDR3 spells CASSQGGYYNEQFF. The CDR3 coding sequence is TGCGCCAGCAGCCAAGGAGGTTACTACAATGAGCAGTTCTTC. This chain uses TRBV4-3 with TRBJ2-1, with D unclear. V shed 1 base and J shed 3 bases, with 7 bases lying between them. CDR1 LGHNA and CDR2 YSLEER come from the germline V gene. The CDR3 consists of 14 residues.